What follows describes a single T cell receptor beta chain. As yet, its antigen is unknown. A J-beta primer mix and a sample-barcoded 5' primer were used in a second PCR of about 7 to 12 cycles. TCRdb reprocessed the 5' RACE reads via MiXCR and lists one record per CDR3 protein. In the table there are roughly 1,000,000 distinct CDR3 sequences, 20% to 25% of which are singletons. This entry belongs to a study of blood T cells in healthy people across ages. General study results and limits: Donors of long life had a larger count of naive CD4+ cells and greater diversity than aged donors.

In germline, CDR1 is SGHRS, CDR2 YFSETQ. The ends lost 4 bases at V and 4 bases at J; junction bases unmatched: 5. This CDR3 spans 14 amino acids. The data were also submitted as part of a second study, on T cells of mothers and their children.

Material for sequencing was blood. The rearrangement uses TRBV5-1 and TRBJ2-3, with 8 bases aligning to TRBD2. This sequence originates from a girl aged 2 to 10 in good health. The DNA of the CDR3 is TGCGCCAGCAGCGAACGGGGGGGTTCAGATACGCAGTATTTT. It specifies CASSERGGSDTQYF.